The 22 T cell receptor beta chains below all came from one sample that was sequenced in a study of shared clonotypes between healthy human individuals (dated by TCRdb to about 2020). The library was produced with the immunoSEQ multiplex PCR assay. TCRdb carries this immuneACCESS record with in-frame sequences only. Its versions omit some clonotypes, under half of them owing to an unresolved V gene in the studies checked, with the rest unexplained. This sample holds a few million clones; about 92% were observed only once. The ten most abundant clones make up over 0.12% of the sample. Source material: naive CD4+ T cells sorted from blood. The cell subset or site label here, explained by the study, means: CD45RA+ positively selected. Source of these receptors: a man younger than 35 in good health.

The genes are TRBV4-3 and TRBJ1-5; D is unresolved. Germline-derived CDR1 and CDR2 are LGHNA and YSLEER. V was clipped by 6 bases and J by 0 bases, with 12 bases between them. The CDR3 is 15 amino acids. The DNA for the CDR3 is TGCGCCAGCAGTCGATCCAGTGATAGCAATCAGCCCCAGCATTTT. It encodes CASSRSSDSNQPQHF.

The chain carries TRBV9 and TRBJ2-7, with no clear D. CDR3 size: 15 residues. Germline V gene data show CDR1 as SGDLS and CDR2 as YYNGEE. The ends were cut back, 4 bases at V and 3 bases at J, with 17 bases in the middle. The CDR3 spells CASSPNRAPFYEQYF. In nucleotides, the CDR3 is TGTGCCAGCAGCCCAAACCGGGCCCCTTTCTACGAGCAGTACTTC.

The genes are TRBV6-1 and TRBJ2-2; D is undetermined. CDR3 length: 12 residues. V dropped 6 bases and J dropped 5 bases, with 7 bases sitting between them. Germline V gene lookup returns CDR1 MNHNS and CDR2 SASEGT. The CDR3 DNA follows: TGTGCCAGCAGCTGGCATACCGGGGAGCTGTTTTTT. Translation: CASSWHTGELFF.

The chain recombines TRBV9 with TRBJ2-7; D is unclear. This CDR3 comprises 14 residues. Germline V gives CDR1 SGDLS, CDR2 YYNGEE. V was trimmed by 0 bases and J by 4 bases, leaving 11 bases between them. In DNA form, the CDR3 reads TGTGCCAGCAGCGTAGTGGTAGGCCCTTACGAGCAGTACTTC. Amino acid sequence: CASSVVVGPYEQYF. Full variable domain (rest looked up from reference TRBV9 and TRBJ2-7): DSGVTQTPKHLITATGQRVTLRCSPRSGDLSVYWYQQSLDQGLQFLIQYYNGEERAKGNILERFSAQQFPDLHSELNLSSLELGDSALYFCASSVVVGPYEQYFGPGTRLTVT.

The V gene is TRBV5-1, the J gene TRBJ2-3; the D gene is possibly TRBD2 (5 bases). Trimming cost V 4 bases and J 3 bases, with 15 bases left between them. Germline CDR1 SGHRS, CDR2 YFSETQ. There are 15 residues in the CDR3. CDR3 region: CASSPTVGSTDTQYF. Written as DNA, the CDR3 is TGCGCCAGCAGCCCGACGGTTGGGAGTACAGATACGCAGTATTTT. Together with reference TRBV5-1 and TRBJ2-3, the CDR3 gives the full variable domain: KAGVTQTPRYLIKTRGQQVTLSCSPISGHRSVSWYQQTPGQGLQFLFEYFSETQRNKGNFPGRFSGRQFSNSRSEMNVSTLELGDSALYLCASSPTVGSTDTQYFGPGTRLTVL.

This clone was detected a few times. A read error may produce the germline difference seen at one junction end. The identical CDR3 is also encoded by other nucleotide sequences in the sample. The chain links TRBV7-7 to TRBJ1-1; no firm D call. Germline CDR1 SSHAT, CDR2 FNYEAQ (reference sequence). The CDR3 runs 13 residues. CDR3 region: CASSLGENTEAFF. The CDR3 DNA sequence: TGTGCTAGCAGCTTAGGAGAGAACACTGAAGCTTTCTTT. The whole variable domain, remainder taken from reference TRBV7-7 and TRBJ1-1, is GAGVSQSPRYKVTKRGQDVTLRCDPISSHATLYWYQQALGQGPEFLTYFNYEAQPDKSGLPSDRFSAERPEGSISTLTIQRTEQRDSAMYRCASSLGENTEAFFGQGTRLTVV.

This chain connects TRBV5-4 to TRBJ2-4; tentative D call: TRBD1 (6 bases). This CDR3 is 13 amino acids long. Trimming removed 2 bases at V and 8 bases at J, with 11 bases between. The germline gives CDR1 SGHNT, CDR2 YYREEE (reference sequence). DNA of the CDR3: TGTGCCAGCAGCTTAACGGCAGGGGACATTCAGTACTTC. Its translation is CASSLTAGDIQYF.

The chain is built from TRBV5-1 and TRBJ1-6; D possibly corresponds to TRBD1 (5 bases). With 5 bases removed from V and 7 bases from J, the gap between germline ends came to 16 bases. CDR1 is SGHRS, CDR2 YFSETQ, per germline. CDR3 length equals 15 residues. The CDR3 protein is CASRPSGGFNSPLHF. In DNA, the CDR3 is TGCGCCAGCAGACCCTCTGGGGGATTCAATTCACCCCTCCACTTT.

The rearrangement links TRBV19 to TRBJ2-7; 8 nucleotides agree with TRBD2. This CDR3 has 14 residues. Germline V gene data show CDR1 as LNHDA and CDR2 as SQIVND (reference sequence). V was clipped by 2 bases and J by 2 bases; unmatched bases: 2. CDR3 sequence reads: CASSIREGPYEQYF. The CDR3 region has the DNA TGTGCCAGTAGTATACGGGAGGGCCCCTACGAGCAGTACTTC.

The chain combines TRBV30 with TRBJ1-2, with D maybe TRBD1 (5 bases). Trimming pared 3 bases from V and 6 bases from J, leaving 14 bases between. This CDR3 is built from 13 residues. Germline assignment: CDR1 GTSNPN and CDR2 SVGIG (reference sequence). The CDR3 region is CAWRKAGRDGYTF. CDR3 coding DNA: TGTGCCTGGAGGAAGGCAGGGAGAGATGGCTACACCTTC.

This clone has a single count. V and J are TRBV11-2 and TRBJ2-2; D is unresolved. V was clipped by 5 bases and J by 5 bases, with 12 bases between them. The germline V gene has CDR1 SGHAT and CDR2 FQNNGV. The CDR3 runs 14 residues. In DNA, the CDR3 is TGTGCCAGCAGCCGGGCCCCGATAACCGGGGAGCTGTTTTTT. Amino acid sequence: CASSRAPITGELFF.

The chain uses TRBV4-1 and TRBJ1-2, with D perhaps matching TRBD1 (5 bases). The CDR3 extends over 15 amino acids. Per the germline V gene, CDR1 is MGHRA and CDR2 is YSYEKL. Trimming left V 1 base short and J 0 bases short, with 9 bases between. Here the CDR3 DNA reads TGCGCCAGCAGCCAAGGGGACCGAACTAACTATGGCTACACCTTC. Residues: CASSQGDRTNYGYTF.

This clone came up once. The CDR3 nucleotides are TGTGCCAGCAGTTTCACAGCGGGAGTAGACCACGAGCAGTACTTC. Amino acids: CASSFTAGVDHEQYF. The chain couples TRBV6-6 to TRBJ2-7; TRBD2 matches 8 bases. This CDR3 has 15 amino acids. V lost 4 bases to trimming and J lost 5 bases; unmatched junction nucleotides: 10. Per the germline V gene, CDR1 is MNHNY and CDR2 is SVGAGI (reference sequence).

The V and J genes are TRBV5-4 and TRBJ2-2, with D possibly being TRBD1 (5 bases). V shed 4 bases and J shed 4 bases, with 20 bases lying between them. Germline CDR1 reads SGHNT; CDR2 reads YYREEE (reference sequence). The CDR3 totals 17 residues. CDR3 nucleotides: TGTGCCAGCAGCCCCCAGGCTCAGGGTCCCGTCACCGGGGAGCTGTTTTTT. It encodes CASSPQAQGPVTGELFF.

J is TRBJ1-5 and V is TRBV5-4; no reliable D call. The ends were cut back, 0 bases at V and 7 bases at J, with 8 bases in the middle. The CDR3 sequence is 13 residues long. CDR1 SGHNT and CDR2 YYREEE come from the germline V gene (reference sequence). The CDR3: CASSLAGRQPQHF. In DNA, the CDR3 is TGTGCCAGCAGCTTGGCCGGAAGACAGCCCCAGCATTTT.

The chain carries TRBV2 and TRBJ2-3; 7 bases align to TRBD1. The CDR3 sequence is 15 residues long. After removal of 5 bases from V and 5 bases from J, the junction contained 10 bases not matched to a gene. From germline, CDR1 is SNHLY and CDR2 FYNNEI. The CDR3 protein is CASSPQGTWGDTQYF. CDR3 DNA: TGTGCCAGCAGTCCACAGGGGACCTGGGGAGATACGCAGTATTTT.

The chain links TRBV5-1 to TRBJ1-6, with a weak D call TRBD1 (5 bases). V lost 0 bases, J lost 10 bases, and 14 bases lay in between. Germline values: CDR1 SGHRS, CDR2 YFSETQ. CDR3 length: 15 residues. The CDR3 here is CASSLAGQRGSPLHF. The CDR3 DNA sequence: TGCGCCAGCAGCTTGGCCGGACAACGAGGGTCACCCCTCCACTTT.

As to this clone: The sample has other DNA sequences that encode this CDR3 too. The chain links TRBV5-1 to TRBJ2-5; D may correspond to TRBD1 or TRBD2 (5 bases each). The CDR3 is 12 residues long. Germline CDR1 reads SGHRS; CDR2 reads YFSETQ. Trimming left V 1 base short and J 5 bases short, with 6 bases between. This CDR3 is CASSLWGETQYF. The CDR3 nucleotides are TGCGCCAGCAGCTTGTGGGGGGAGACCCAGTACTTC.

The CDR3 sequence is CASSFSGTSGAETQYF. The CDR3 bases are TGCGCCAGCAGCTTCAGCGGGACTAGCGGGGCAGAGACCCAGTACTTC. The chain recombines TRBV5-1 with TRBJ2-5, with 13 bases lining up with TRBD2. The germline V gene has CDR1 SGHRS and CDR2 YFSETQ. V trimming: 2 bases; J trimming: 4 bases; junction bases outside the gene matches: 5. The CDR3 length is 16 residues. The entire variable domain, with the rest obtained from reference TRBV5-1 and TRBJ2-5, is as follows: KAGVTQTPRYLIKTRGQQVTLSCSPISGHRSVSWYQQTPGQGLQFLFEYFSETQRNKGNFPGRFSGRQFSNSRSEMNVSTLELGDSALYLCASSFSGTSGAETQYFGPGTRLLVL.

This chain connects TRBV6-4 to TRBJ2-3; 10 nucleotides match TRBD2. The CDR3 contains 14 residues. V was clipped by 8 bases and J by 4 bases; unmatched bases: 6. CDR1 is MRHNA and CDR2 is SNTAGT in the germline V gene. The CDR3 nucleotides are TGTGCCAGCCGCCGGACTAGCGGCTCAGATACGCAGTATTTT. Its translation is CASRRTSGSDTQYF.

The V gene is TRBV6-6, the J gene TRBJ1-2; D gene ambiguous. The CDR3 loop spans 13 amino acids. CDR1 and CDR2 (germline): MNHNY, SVGAGI (reference sequence). With 6 bases removed from V and 2 bases from J, the gap between germline ends came to 10 bases. Here the CDR3 reads CASSPGFNYGYTF. For the CDR3, the DNA is TGTGCCAGCAGCCCGGGGTTCAACTATGGCTACACCTTC.

This sequence joins TRBV11-2 and TRBJ2-7, with D possibly TRBD2 on 5 matching bases. The CDR3 is made up of 15 amino acids. V was pared by 0 bases and J by 1 base, with 10 bases between. The V gene's germline CDR1 is SGHAT and CDR2 FQNNGV. CDR3 loop: CASSLDGLASYEQYF. DNA for the CDR3: TGTGCCAGCAGCTTAGATGGGCTAGCTTCCTACGAGCAGTACTTC.